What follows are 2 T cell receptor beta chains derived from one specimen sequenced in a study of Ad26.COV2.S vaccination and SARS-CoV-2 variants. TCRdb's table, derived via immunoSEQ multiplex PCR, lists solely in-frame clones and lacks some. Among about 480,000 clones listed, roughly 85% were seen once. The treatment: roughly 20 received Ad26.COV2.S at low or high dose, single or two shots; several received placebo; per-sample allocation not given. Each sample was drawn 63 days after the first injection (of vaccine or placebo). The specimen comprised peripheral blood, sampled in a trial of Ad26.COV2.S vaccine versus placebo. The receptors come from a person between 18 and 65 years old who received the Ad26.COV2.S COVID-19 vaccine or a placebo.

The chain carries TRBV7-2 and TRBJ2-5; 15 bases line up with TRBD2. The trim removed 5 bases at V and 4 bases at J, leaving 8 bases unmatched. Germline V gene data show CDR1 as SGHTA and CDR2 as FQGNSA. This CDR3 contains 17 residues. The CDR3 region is CASSPVWGLAGGETQYF. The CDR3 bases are TGTGCCAGCAGCCCCGTCTGGGGACTAGCGGGAGGAGAGACCCAGTACTTC.

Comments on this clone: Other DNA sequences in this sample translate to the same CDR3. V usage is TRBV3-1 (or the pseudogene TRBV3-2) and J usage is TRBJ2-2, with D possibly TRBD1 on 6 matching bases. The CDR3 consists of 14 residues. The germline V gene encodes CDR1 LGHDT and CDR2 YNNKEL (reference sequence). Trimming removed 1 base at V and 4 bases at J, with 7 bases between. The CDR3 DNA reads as TGTGCCAGCAGCCAAGTAGGGGGCACCGGGGAGCTGTTTTTT. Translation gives CASSQVGGTGELFF.